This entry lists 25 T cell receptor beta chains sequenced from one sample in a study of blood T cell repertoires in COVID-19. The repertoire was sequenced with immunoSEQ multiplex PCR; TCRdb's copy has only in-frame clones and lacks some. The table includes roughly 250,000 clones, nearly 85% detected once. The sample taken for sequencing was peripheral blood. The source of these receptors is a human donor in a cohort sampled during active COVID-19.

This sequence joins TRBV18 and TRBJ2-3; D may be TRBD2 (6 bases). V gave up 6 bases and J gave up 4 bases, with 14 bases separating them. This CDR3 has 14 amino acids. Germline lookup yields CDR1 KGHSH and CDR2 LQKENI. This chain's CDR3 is CASSPGLGADTQYF. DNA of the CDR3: TGTGCCAGCTCCCCGGGACTTGGGGCAGATACGCAGTATTTT.

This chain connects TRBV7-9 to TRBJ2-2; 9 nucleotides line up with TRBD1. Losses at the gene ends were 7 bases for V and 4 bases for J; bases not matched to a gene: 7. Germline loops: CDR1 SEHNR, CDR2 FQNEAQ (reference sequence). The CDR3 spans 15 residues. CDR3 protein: CASTIGQGLTGELFF. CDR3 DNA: TGTGCCAGCACCATCGGACAGGGGCTCACCGGGGAGCTGTTTTTT.

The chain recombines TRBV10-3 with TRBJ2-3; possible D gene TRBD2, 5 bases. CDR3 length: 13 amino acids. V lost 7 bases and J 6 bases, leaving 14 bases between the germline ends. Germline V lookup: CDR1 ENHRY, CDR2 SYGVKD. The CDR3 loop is CAITHTSLDTQYF. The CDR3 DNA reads TGTGCCATCACACATACTAGTCTGGATACGCAGTATTTT.

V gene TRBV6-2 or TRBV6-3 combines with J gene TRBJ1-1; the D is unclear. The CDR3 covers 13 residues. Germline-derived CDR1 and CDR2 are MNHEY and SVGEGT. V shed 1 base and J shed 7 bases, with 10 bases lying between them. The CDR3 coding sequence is TGTGCCAGCAGTTACTGGGCAGAAAGTGAAGCTTTCTTT. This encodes CASSYWAESEAFF.

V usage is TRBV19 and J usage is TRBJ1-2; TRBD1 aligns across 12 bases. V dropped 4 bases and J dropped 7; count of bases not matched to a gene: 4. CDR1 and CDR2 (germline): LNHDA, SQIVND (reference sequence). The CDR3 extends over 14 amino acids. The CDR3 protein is CASSRGQGALGYTF. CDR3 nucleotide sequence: TGTGCCAGTAGTAGGGGACAGGGGGCTCTTGGCTACACCTTC.

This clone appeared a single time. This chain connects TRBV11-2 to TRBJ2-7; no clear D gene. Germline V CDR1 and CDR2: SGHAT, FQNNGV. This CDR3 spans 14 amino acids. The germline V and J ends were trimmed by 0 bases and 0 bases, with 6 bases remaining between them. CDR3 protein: CASSLDWSSYEQYF. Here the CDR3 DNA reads TGTGCCAGCAGCTTAGATTGGAGCTCCTACGAGCAGTACTTC.

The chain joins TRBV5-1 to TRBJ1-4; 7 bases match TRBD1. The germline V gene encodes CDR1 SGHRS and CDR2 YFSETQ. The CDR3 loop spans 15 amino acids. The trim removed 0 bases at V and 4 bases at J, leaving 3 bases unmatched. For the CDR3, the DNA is TGCGCCAGCAGCTTGGCCGGGACAGATAATGAAAAACTGTTTTTT. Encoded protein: CASSLAGTDNEKLFF.

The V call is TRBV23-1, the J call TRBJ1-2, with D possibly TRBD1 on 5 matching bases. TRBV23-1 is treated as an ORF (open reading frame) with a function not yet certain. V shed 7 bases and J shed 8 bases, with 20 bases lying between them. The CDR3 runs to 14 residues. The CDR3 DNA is TGCGCCAGCATCCCCGGGGGGGAGACTGAGGGCTACACCTTC. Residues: CASIPGGETEGYTF.

In DNA form, the CDR3 reads TGTGCCAGCAGCCAAGATCAAGGGACAGGGGGCGAACTGTTTTTT. It translates to CASSQDQGTGGELFF. The genes are TRBV4-2 and TRBJ1-4; 12 bases are shared with TRBD1. Germline V gene data show CDR1 as LGHNA and CDR2 as YNFKEQ. The CDR3 contains 15 residues. J lost 12 bases, V lost 0 bases, and 5 bases had no gene match.

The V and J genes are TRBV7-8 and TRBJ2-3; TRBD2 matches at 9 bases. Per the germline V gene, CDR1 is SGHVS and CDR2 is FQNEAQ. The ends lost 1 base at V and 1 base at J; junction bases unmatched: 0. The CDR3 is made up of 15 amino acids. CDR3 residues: CASSLGLAGTDTQYF. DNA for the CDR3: TGTGCCAGCAGCTTAGGACTAGCGGGCACAGATACGCAGTATTTT.

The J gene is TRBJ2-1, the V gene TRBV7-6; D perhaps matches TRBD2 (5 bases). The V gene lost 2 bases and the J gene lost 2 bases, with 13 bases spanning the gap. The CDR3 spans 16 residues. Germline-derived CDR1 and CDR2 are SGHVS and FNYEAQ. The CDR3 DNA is TGTGCCAGCAGCTTATTAAGTGGGAGAGCCTACAATGAGCAGTTCTTC. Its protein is CASSLLSGRAYNEQFF.

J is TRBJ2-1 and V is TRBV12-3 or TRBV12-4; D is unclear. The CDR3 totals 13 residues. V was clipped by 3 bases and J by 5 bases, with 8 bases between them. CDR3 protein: CASSLSLDNEQFF. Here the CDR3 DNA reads TGTGCCAGCAGTTTGAGTTTGGACAATGAGCAGTTCTTC.

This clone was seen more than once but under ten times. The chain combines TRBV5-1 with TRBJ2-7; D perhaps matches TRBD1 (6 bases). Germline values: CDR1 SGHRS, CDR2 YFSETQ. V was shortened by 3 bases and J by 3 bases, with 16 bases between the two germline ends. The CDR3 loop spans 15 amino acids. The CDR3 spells CASSSGRQANYEQYF. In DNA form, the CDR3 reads TGCGCCAGCAGCTCGGGTCGACAGGCTAACTACGAGCAGTACTTC.

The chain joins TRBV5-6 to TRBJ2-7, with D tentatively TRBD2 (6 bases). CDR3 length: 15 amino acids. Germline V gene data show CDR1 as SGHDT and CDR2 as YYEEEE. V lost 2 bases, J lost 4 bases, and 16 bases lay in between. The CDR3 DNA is TGTGCCAGCAGCTTAAGGCCGGGGGTCTTATACGAGCAGTACTTC. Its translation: CASSLRPGVLYEQYF.

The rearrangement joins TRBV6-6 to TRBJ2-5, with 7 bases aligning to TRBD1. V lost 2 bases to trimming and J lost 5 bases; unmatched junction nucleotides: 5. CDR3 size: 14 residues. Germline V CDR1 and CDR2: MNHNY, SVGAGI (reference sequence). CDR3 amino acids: CASSYPGTAETQYF. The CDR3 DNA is TGTGCCAGCAGTTACCCCGGGACAGCGGAGACCCAGTACTTC.

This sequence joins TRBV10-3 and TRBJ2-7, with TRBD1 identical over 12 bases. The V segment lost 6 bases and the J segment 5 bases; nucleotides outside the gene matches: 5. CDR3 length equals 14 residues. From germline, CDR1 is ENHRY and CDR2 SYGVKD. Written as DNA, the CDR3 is TGTGCCATCAGCGGGACAGGGGGCGGGAACGAGCAGTACTTC. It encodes CAISGTGGGNEQYF.

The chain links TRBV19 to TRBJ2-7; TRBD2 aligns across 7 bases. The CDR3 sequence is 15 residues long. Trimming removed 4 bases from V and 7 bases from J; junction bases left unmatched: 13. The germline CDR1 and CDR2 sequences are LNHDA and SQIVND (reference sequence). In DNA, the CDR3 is TGTGCCAGTAGTACGAGCGGGAACCGACCGGCTGAGCAGTACTTC. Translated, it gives CASSTSGNRPAEQYF.

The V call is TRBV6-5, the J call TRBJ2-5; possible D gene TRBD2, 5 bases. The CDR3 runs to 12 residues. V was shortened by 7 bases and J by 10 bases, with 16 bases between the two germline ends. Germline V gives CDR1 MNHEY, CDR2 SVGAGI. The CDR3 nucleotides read TGTGCCAGCAAGCAGCGTCGAGGGCTCCAGTACTTC. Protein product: CASKQRRGLQYF.

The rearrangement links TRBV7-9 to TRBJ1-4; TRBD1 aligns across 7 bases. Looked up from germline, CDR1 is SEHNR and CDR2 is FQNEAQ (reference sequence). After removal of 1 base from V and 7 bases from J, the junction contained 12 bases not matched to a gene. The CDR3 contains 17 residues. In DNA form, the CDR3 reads TGTGCCAGCAGCTTAGTGACTGGCAGGGGGGACGGTGAAAAACTGTTTTTT. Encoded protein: CASSLVTGRGDGEKLFF.

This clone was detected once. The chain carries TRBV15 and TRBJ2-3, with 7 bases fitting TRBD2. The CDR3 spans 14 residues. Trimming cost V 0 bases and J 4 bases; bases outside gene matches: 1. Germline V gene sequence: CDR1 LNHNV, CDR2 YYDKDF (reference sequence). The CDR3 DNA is TGTGCCACCAGCAGAGATCGGGGGGCAGATACGCAGTATTTT. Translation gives CATSRDRGADTQYF. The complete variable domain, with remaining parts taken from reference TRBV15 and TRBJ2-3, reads DAMVIQNPRYQVTQFGKPVTLSCSQTLNHNVMYWYQQKSSQAPKLLFHYYDKDFNNEADTPDNFQSRRPNTSFCFLDIRSPGLGDTAMYLCATSRDRGADTQYFGPGTRLTVL.

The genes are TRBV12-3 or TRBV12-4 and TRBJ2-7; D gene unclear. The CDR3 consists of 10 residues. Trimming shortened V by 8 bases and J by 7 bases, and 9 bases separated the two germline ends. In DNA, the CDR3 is TGTGCCAGCGATGCGAGGGAGCAGTACTTC. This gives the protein CASDAREQYF.

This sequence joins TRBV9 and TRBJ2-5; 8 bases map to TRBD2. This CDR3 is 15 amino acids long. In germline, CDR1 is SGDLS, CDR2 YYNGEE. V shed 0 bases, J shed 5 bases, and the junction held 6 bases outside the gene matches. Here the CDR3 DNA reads TGTGCCAGCAGCGTAGGCGGGACTAGGGTCGAGACCCAGTACTTC. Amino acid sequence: CASSVGGTRVETQYF.

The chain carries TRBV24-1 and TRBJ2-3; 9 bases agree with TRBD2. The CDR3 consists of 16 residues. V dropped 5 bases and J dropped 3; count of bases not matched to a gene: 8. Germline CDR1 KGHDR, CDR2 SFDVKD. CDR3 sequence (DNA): TGTGCCACCAGTGGGGGCGGGGGGGCCCGAACAGATACGCAGTATTTT. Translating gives CATSGGGGARTDTQYF.

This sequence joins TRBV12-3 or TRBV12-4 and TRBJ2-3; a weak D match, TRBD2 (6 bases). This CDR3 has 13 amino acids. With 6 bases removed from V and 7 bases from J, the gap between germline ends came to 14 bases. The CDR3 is CASSRGIGHTQYF. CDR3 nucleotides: TGTGCCAGCAGCCGGGGGATAGGGCATACGCAGTATTTT.

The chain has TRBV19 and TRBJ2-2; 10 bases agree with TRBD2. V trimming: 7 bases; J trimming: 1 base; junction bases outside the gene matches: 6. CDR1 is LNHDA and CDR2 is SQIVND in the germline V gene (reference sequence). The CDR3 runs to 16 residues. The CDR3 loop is CASIWSGRGNTGELFF. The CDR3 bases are TGTGCCAGTATATGGAGCGGGAGGGGGAACACCGGGGAGCTGTTTTTT. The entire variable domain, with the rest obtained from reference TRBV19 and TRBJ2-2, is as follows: DGGITQSPKYLFRKEGQNVTLSCEQNLNHDAMYWYRQDPGQGLRLIYYSQIVNDFQKGDIAEGYSVSREKKESFPLTVTSAQKNPTAFYLCASIWSGRGNTGELFFGEGSRLTVL.